A selection of T cell receptor beta chains follows, all from one sample in a study of cytomegalovirus exposure and HLA in healthy donors. Only in-frame clones appear in the TCRdb table, and some are missing; sequencing was by immunoSEQ multiplex PCR. The top ten clones hold roughly 2.2% of a sample with approximately 120,000 clones, 81% of them seen once. Specimen: PBMCs. These receptors came from a woman aged 25 to 39 in good health and CMV-seronegative. CDR3s include the opening cysteine and the closing phenylalanine or tryptophan. Fields, in order: CDR3 length, V gene, D gene, J gene, CDR3 DNA, CDR3 protein. The D gene is left open where the match is weak.

CDR3 length: 16; V gene: TRBV11-2; D gene: TRBD2; J gene: TRBJ2-3; CDR3 DNA: TGTGCCAGCAGCTTAGTTGGCGGGAGGCCGGCAGATACGCAGTATTTT; CDR3 protein: CASSLVGGRPADTQYF
CDR3 length: 14; V gene: TRBV5-4; D gene: TRBD1; J gene: TRBJ1-1; CDR3 DNA: TGTGCCCTGCGAGACAGGGCCATGGGGACTGAAGCTTTCTTT; CDR3 protein: CALRDRAMGTEAFF
CDR3 length: 12; V gene: TRBV2; D gene: TRBD2; J gene: TRBJ2-7; CDR3 DNA: TGTGCCAGCAGAGCGGGAATCTACGAGCAGTACTTC; CDR3 protein: CASRAGIYEQYF
CDR3 length: 14; V gene: TRBV30; D gene: -; J gene: TRBJ1-5; CDR3 DNA: TGTGCCTGGAGTCCCGGTTTGGGGCGGCAGCCCCAGCATTTT; CDR3 protein: CAWSPGLGRQPQHF
CDR3 length: 20; V gene: TRBV14; D gene: -; J gene: TRBJ2-5; CDR3 DNA: TGTGCCAGCAGCCAAGATAGCAAGGTCAGGGCGGGGGACATAGAAGAGACCCAGTACTTC; CDR3 protein: CASSQDSKVRAGDIEETQYF
CDR3 length: 14; V gene: TRBV2; D gene: -; J gene: TRBJ1-5; CDR3 DNA: TGTGCCAGCAGTGAAGGACGCGGAATCCAGCCCCAGCATTTT; CDR3 protein: CASSEGRGIQPQHF
CDR3 length: 14; V gene: TRBV7-6; D gene: -; J gene: TRBJ2-5; CDR3 DNA: TGTGCCAGCAGCTTTACGGGTCAGGGGGAGACCCAGTACTTC; CDR3 protein: CASSFTGQGETQYF
CDR3 length: 12; V gene: TRBV6-5; D gene: TRBD1; J gene: TRBJ2-3; CDR3 DNA: TGTGCCAGCAGGGGGACAGCAGATACGCAGTATTTT; CDR3 protein: CASRGTADTQYF
CDR3 length: 14; V gene: TRBV6-5; D gene: -; J gene: TRBJ1-4; CDR3 DNA: TGTGCCAGCAAAGGACAGCCCCTGTATGAAAAACTGTTTTTT; CDR3 protein: CASKGQPLYEKLFF
CDR3 length: 17; V gene: TRBV15; D gene: TRBD1; J gene: TRBJ2-3; CDR3 DNA: TGTGCCACCAGCAGAGGTGACGGACAGGGCAGCACAGATACGCAGTATTTT; CDR3 protein: CATSRGDGQGSTDTQYF
CDR3 length: 15; V gene: TRBV4-3; D gene: -; J gene: TRBJ1-4; CDR3 DNA: TGCGCCAGCAGCCAAGACAGGGCCCCTGGGGAAAAACTGTTTTTT; CDR3 protein: CASSQDRAPGEKLFF
CDR3 length: 14; V gene: TRBV11-2; D gene: -; J gene: TRBJ2-7; CDR3 DNA: TGTGCCAGCACCACTGAGCGGACCACCTACGAGCAGTACTTC; CDR3 protein: CASTTERTTYEQYF
CDR3 length: 10; V gene: TRBV29-1; D gene: -; J gene: TRBJ2-1; CDR3 DNA: TGCAGCGTTGGGCAGTCCCAACAGTTCTTC; CDR3 protein: CSVGQSQQFF
CDR3 length: 14; V gene: TRBV18; D gene: -; J gene: TRBJ1-2; CDR3 DNA: TGTGCCAGCTCACCACCGTGGGGGGGCTATGGCTACACCTTC; CDR3 protein: CASSPPWGGYGYTF
CDR3 length: 14; V gene: TRBV7-9; D gene: -; J gene: TRBJ1-5; CDR3 DNA: TGTGCCAGCACCTCCGCGGGGGGGGATCAGCCCCAGCATTTT; CDR3 protein: CASTSAGGDQPQHF
CDR3 length: 17; V gene: TRBV11-2; D gene: -; J gene: TRBJ1-1; CDR3 DNA: TGTGCCAGCAGCTTAGGGCAGGGGAGATTTTTCAACACTGAAGCTTTCTTT; CDR3 protein: CASSLGQGRFFNTEAFF
CDR3 length: 13; V gene: TRBV2; D gene: TRBD2; J gene: TRBJ2-1; CDR3 DNA: TGTGCCAGCAGCCGTCTAGCGGGAGATGAGCAGTTCTTC; CDR3 protein: CASSRLAGDEQFF
CDR3 length: 13; V gene: TRBV25-1; D gene: -; J gene: TRBJ2-2; CDR3 DNA: TGTGCCAGCAGACCACAGGGCACCGGGGAGCTGTTTTTT; CDR3 protein: CASRPQGTGELFF
CDR3 length: 16; V gene: TRBV18; D gene: -; J gene: TRBJ2-2; CDR3 DNA: TGTGCCAGCTCTCCTATGGCACAGGTGAACACCGGGGAGCTGTTTTTT; CDR3 protein: CASSPMAQVNTGELFF
CDR3 length: 12; V gene: TRBV7-2; D gene: -; J gene: TRBJ2-2; CDR3 DNA: TGTGCCAGCAGCGTTAGCACCGGGGAGCTGTTTTTT; CDR3 protein: CASSVSTGELFF
CDR3 length: 14; V gene: TRBV6-1; D gene: -; J gene: TRBJ1-2; CDR3 DNA: TGTGCCAGCAGTGCTGGGCAGGGGTCGTATGGCTACACCTTC; CDR3 protein: CASSAGQGSYGYTF
CDR3 length: 12; V gene: TRBV7-9; D gene: -; J gene: TRBJ2-7; CDR3 DNA: TGTGCCAGCAGCTTACCAACCTACGAGCAGTACTTC; CDR3 protein: CASSLPTYEQYF